A single sample is the source of the 30 T cell receptor beta chains below, sequenced in a study of T cell responses to AZD1222 COVID-19 vaccine. This table comes from immunoSEQ multiplex PCR, and its TCRdb copy is limited to in-frame clones, with some not included. The data contain about 170,000 clones, about nine tenths of them singletons. Sample: peripheral blood, taken on day 0 of AZD1222 vaccination. Source of these receptors: an adult in good health.

V and J are TRBV6-5 and TRBJ1-5, with 7 bases matching TRBD1. Germline CDR1 is MNHEY and CDR2 is SVGAGI. This CDR3 has 15 amino acids. V lost 7 bases, J lost 2 bases, and 8 bases stayed unmatched. The CDR3 region has the DNA TGTGCCAGCAAGGAGGGGGCGAATGGCAATCAGCCCCAGCATTTT. Protein sequence: CASKEGANGNQPQHF.

This chain uses TRBV6-5 with TRBJ1-2; D unresolved. This CDR3 is built from 13 residues. V was pared by 4 bases and J by 7 bases, with 13 bases between. CDR1 and CDR2 from the germline V gene are MNHEY and SVGAGI. The CDR3 spells CASSSSISSGYTF. CDR3 coding DNA: TGTGCCAGCAGTTCGTCAATCTCCTCTGGCTACACCTTC.

This sequence joins TRBV2 and TRBJ2-7; D remains ambiguous. The V gene lost 3 bases and the J gene lost 2 bases, with 11 bases spanning the gap. CDR3 size: 14 residues. Per the germline V gene, CDR1 is SNHLY and CDR2 is FYNNEI. In DNA form, the CDR3 reads TGTGCCAGCAGTGAGTGGTGGAAGCCCTACGAGCAGTACTTC. It translates to CASSEWWKPYEQYF.

This clone came up once. The chain has TRBV28 and TRBJ1-2, with unresolved D. Trimming shortened V by 7 bases and J by 4 bases, and 16 bases separated the two germline ends. Germline V lookup: CDR1 MDHEN, CDR2 SYDVKM. The CDR3 runs to 14 residues. As DNA, the CDR3 is TGTGCCAGCACCACGGTGCAGTATACCTATGGCTACACCTTC. The encoded protein is CASTTVQYTYGYTF.

This rearrangement joins TRBV5-1 to TRBJ1-5, with a tentative D call TRBD1 (6 bases). V shed 0 bases and J shed 6 bases, with 10 bases lying between them. Per the germline V gene, CDR1 is SGHRS and CDR2 is YFSETQ. This CDR3 is built from 14 residues. CDR3 sequence (DNA): TGCGCCAGCAGCTTGGGGGGGGCCGGTCAGCCCCAGCATTTT. Translated: CASSLGGAGQPQHF.

The chain's CDR3 is CSARGGLAFGDTQYF. In nucleotides, the CDR3 is TGCAGTGCTCGTGGGGGACTAGCATTTGGAGATACGCAGTATTTT. V usage is TRBV20-1 and J usage is TRBJ2-3; 9 bases fit TRBD2. The CDR3 is made up of 15 amino acids. From germline, CDR1 is DFQATT and CDR2 SNEGSKA (reference sequence). Unmatched junction bases numbered 11, after V lost 5 bases and J lost 5 bases.

The J gene is TRBJ2-1, the V gene TRBV3-1 (or the pseudogene TRBV3-2), with D hard to call. Deletions cut 0 bases from V and 6 bases from J, with 21 bases between. This CDR3 has 18 residues. The germline gives CDR1 LGHDT, CDR2 YNNKEL (reference sequence). CDR3 amino acids: CASSQDAQTPKLGNEQFF. The CDR3, as DNA: TGTGCCAGCAGCCAAGATGCCCAAACACCCAAGCTGGGCAATGAGCAGTTCTTC.

The chain couples TRBV6-6 to TRBJ1-2; perhaps TRBD1 as D (5 bases). The CDR3 runs 13 residues. V gave up 5 bases and J gave up 3 bases, with 10 bases separating them. Germline V CDR1 and CDR2: MNHNY, SVGAGI (reference sequence). The CDR3 is CASSPPGYYGYTF. In nucleotides, the CDR3 is TGTGCCAGCAGTCCACCAGGGTACTATGGCTACACCTTC.

This sequence joins TRBV11-3 and TRBJ1-6; D gene unclear. The CDR3 sequence is 17 residues long. The V gene lost 1 base and the J gene lost 8 bases, with 18 bases spanning the gap. Germline V gene data show CDR1 as SGHNT and CDR2 as YENEEA. The CDR3 here is CASSLALATSGDSPLHF. The CDR3 DNA sequence: TGTGCCAGCAGCTTAGCCCTGGCAACTTCTGGGGATTCACCCCTCCACTTT.

The V call is TRBV7-2, the J call TRBJ1-5, with 11 bases fitting TRBD1. Germline CDR1 is SGHTA and CDR2 is FQGNSA. The CDR3 has 15 amino acids. V shed 3 bases, J shed 4 bases, and the junction held 2 bases outside the gene matches. CDR3 sequence (DNA): TGTGCCAGCAGCTTCGGGACAGGGGGGAATCAGCCCCAGCATTTT. It translates to CASSFGTGGNQPQHF.

The chain couples TRBV6-1 to TRBJ2-1, with D hard to call. CDR1 and CDR2 from the germline V gene are MNHNS and SASEGT. The CDR3 has 16 residues. V was trimmed by 1 base and J by 2 bases, leaving 12 bases between them. CDR3 in DNA: TGTGCCAGCAGTGAAGAAGTGGGGAACCCCTACAATGAGCAGTTCTTC. Translating gives CASSEEVGNPYNEQFF.

Turning to this clone: Other nucleotide sequences from this sample produce the same CDR3. The V gene is TRBV7-2, the J gene TRBJ2-7; TRBD1 agrees at 7 bases. The CDR3 spans 14 residues. CDR1 SGHTA and CDR2 FQGNSA come from the germline V gene. V gave up 1 base and J gave up 2 bases; unmatched junction bases: 2. CDR3 sequence (DNA): TGTGCCAGCAGCTTAGGACAGGGTGCCTACGAGCAGTACTTC. This codes for CASSLGQGAYEQYF.

As for this clone: The sample contains more than one DNA sequence encoding this CDR3. The chain links TRBV5-1 to TRBJ1-3, with no clear D. The CDR3 contains 14 residues. CDR1 and CDR2 (germline): SGHRS, YFSETQ. Trimming removed 0 bases from V and 2 bases from J, with 6 bases in between. In nucleotides, the CDR3 is TGCGCCAGCAGCTTGGAAGGGACTGGAAACACCATATATTTT. It specifies CASSLEGTGNTIYF.

The genes are TRBV6-1 and TRBJ1-2, with TRBD1 identical over 8 bases. From germline, CDR1 is MNHNS and CDR2 SASEGT. This CDR3 comprises 15 residues. The V segment lost 1 base and the J segment 6 bases; nucleotides outside the gene matches: 7. CDR3 nucleotides: TGTGCCAGCAGTGAAGGGTCCGGCAGGGGGCATGGCTACACCTTC. Its translation is CASSEGSGRGHGYTF.

V usage is TRBV4-2 and J usage is TRBJ1-5, with D possibly matching TRBD1 (5 bases). From germline, CDR1 is LGHNA and CDR2 YNFKEQ. This CDR3 is built from 13 residues. V lost 5 bases to trimming and J lost 4 bases, with 9 bases between them. The DNA of the CDR3 is TGTGCCAGCAGCTTAGGGGAGAATCAGCCCCAGCATTTT. It translates to CASSLGENQPQHF.

V is TRBV18 and J is TRBJ1-1, with D uncertain. This CDR3 region has 13 residues. Germline CDR1 is KGHSH and CDR2 is LQKENI. With 6 bases removed from V and 2 bases from J, the gap between germline ends came to 10 bases. CDR3 sequence (DNA): TGTGCCAGCTCTCAAGACCCAAACACTGAAGCTTTCTTT. Translated, it gives CASSQDPNTEAFF.

V and J are TRBV7-8 and TRBJ2-2; D not resolved. Trimming shortened V by 5 bases and J by 9 bases, and 7 bases separated the two germline ends. In germline, CDR1 is SGHVS, CDR2 FQNEAQ. The CDR3 is 11 residues long. The CDR3 loop reads CASSPYRELFF. CDR3 nucleotide sequence: TGTGCCAGCAGCCCCTACCGGGAGCTGTTTTTT. The full variable domain, completed using reference TRBV7-8 and TRBJ2-2, is GAGVSQSPRYKVAKRGQDVALRCDPISGHVSLFWYQQALGQGPEFLTYFQNEAQLDKSGLPSDRFFAERPEGSVSTLKIQRTQQEDSAVYLCASSPYRELFFGEGSRLTVL.

This chain links TRBV27 with TRBJ1-1, with 10 bases identical to TRBD1. Germline trimming cut 2 bases from V and 3 bases from J; bases unmatched to any gene: 9. CDR1 is MNHEY and CDR2 is SMNVEV in the germline V gene (reference sequence). The CDR3 sequence is 17 residues long. The CDR3 DNA follows: TGTGCCAGCAGTTTAACCCCTTGGACAGGGGGGGACACTGAAGCTTTCTTT. Encoded protein: CASSLTPWTGGDTEAFF.

This clone was observed once. The chain uses TRBV19 and TRBJ2-4, with TRBD1 matching over 8 bases. Germline-derived CDR1 and CDR2 are LNHDA and SQIVND (reference sequence). The CDR3 extends over 12 amino acids. V shed 5 bases, J shed 7 bases, and the junction held 1 base outside the gene matches. DNA for the CDR3: TGTGCCAGTAGTTACAGGGGGAACATTCAGTACTTC. It encodes CASSYRGNIQYF.

The chain carries TRBV6-5 and TRBJ1-1, with D perhaps TRBD1 (5 bases). Germline V gene data show CDR1 as MNHEY and CDR2 as SVGAGI. The ends were cut back, 5 bases at V and 5 bases at J, with 9 bases in the middle. The CDR3 sequence is 12 residues long. The CDR3 nucleotides are TGTGCCAGCAGTACCCAGGGTACTGAAGCTTTCTTT. Translating it yields CASSTQGTEAFF.

CDR3 loop: CASSPSLGRETQYF. CDR3 DNA: TGTGCCAGCAGCCCATCCTTGGGGAGAGAGACCCAGTACTTC. This chain uses TRBV7-2 with TRBJ2-5; a possible D gene is TRBD2 (5 bases). CDR1 and CDR2 (germline): SGHTA, FQGNSA. V lost 5 bases and J 4 bases, leaving 14 bases between the germline ends. This CDR3 is built from 14 residues. The full variable domain, in which reference TRBV7-2 and TRBJ2-5 provide the parts outside the CDR3, is GAGVSQSPSNKVTEKGKDVELRCDPISGHTALYWYRQSLGQGLEFLIYFQGNSAPDKSGLPSDRFSAERTGGSVSTLTIQRTQQEDSAVYLCASSPSLGRETQYFGPGTRLLVL.

V and J are TRBV3-1 (or the pseudogene TRBV3-2) and TRBJ1-2; TRBD1 matches at 8 bases. This CDR3 is 15 amino acids long. The junction had 9 bases not matched to a gene; V was cut back by 1 base and J by 8 bases. Germline V gene sequence: CDR1 LGHDT, CDR2 YNNKEL (reference sequence). The CDR3 DNA reads TGTGCCAGCAGCCAAGGTGTACAGGGGGAATCCGGCTACACCTTC. Amino acids: CASSQGVQGESGYTF.

The chain combines TRBV19 with TRBJ1-2; D unclear. CDR1 LNHDA and CDR2 SQIVND come from the germline V gene (reference sequence). The length of the CDR3 is 9 residues. V lost 9 bases and J lost 7, with 6 bases in between. CDR3 DNA: TGTGCCAGCGGAAGTGGCTACACCTTC. It translates to CASGSGYTF.

The CDR3 sequence: CASSQGDSGNTIYF. The CDR3 region has the DNA TGCGCCAGCAGCCAAGGCGACTCTGGAAACACCATATATTTT. V gene TRBV4-3 combines with J gene TRBJ1-3; D unresolved. The germline V gene encodes CDR1 LGHNA and CDR2 YSLEER. The CDR3 loop spans 14 amino acids. Trimming left V 1 base short and J 0 bases short, with 4 bases between.

This clone was picked up one time. The rearrangement joins TRBV3-1 (or the pseudogene TRBV3-2) to TRBJ1-5; D is uncertain. V shed 0 bases and J shed 0 bases, with 6 bases lying between them. This CDR3 spans 15 amino acids. Germline V gives CDR1 LGHDT, CDR2 YNNKEL (reference sequence). The CDR3 loop reads CASSQDPVSNQPQHF. CDR3 bases: TGTGCCAGCAGCCAAGATCCCGTTAGCAATCAGCCCCAGCATTTT.

The gene calls are TRBV13 and TRBJ1-1; 7 bases are shared with TRBD1. V lost 3 bases to trimming and J lost 1 base; unmatched junction nucleotides: 8. This CDR3 is built from 16 residues. The germline CDR1 and CDR2 sequences are PRHDT and FYEKMQ (reference sequence). The chain's CDR3 is CASSFVRQGGNTEAFF. CDR3 DNA sequence: TGTGCCAGCAGCTTCGTTCGACAGGGTGGGAACACTGAAGCTTTCTTT. Looking up the rest from reference TRBV13 and TRBJ1-1 gives the full variable domain: AAGVIQSPRHLIKEKRETATLKCYPIPRHDTVYWYQQGPGQDPQFLISFYEKMQSDKGSIPDRFSAQQFSDYHSELNMSSLELGDSALYFCASSFVRQGGNTEAFFGQGTRLTVV.

V gene TRBV19 combines with J gene TRBJ1-5; TRBD1 is a possible D gene (5 bases). V was clipped by 5 bases and J by 1 base, with 15 bases between them. Looked up from germline, CDR1 is LNHDA and CDR2 is SQIVND (reference sequence). The CDR3 is 16 residues long. The CDR3 bases are TGTGCCAGTAGTCTGCTCGGTAGACAGAGCAATCAGCCCCAGCATTTT. This encodes CASSLLGRQSNQPQHF.

DNA of the CDR3: TGTGCCAGCACAACAGGTAACTATGGCTACACCTTC. Protein product: CASTTGNYGYTF. V gene TRBV5-6 combines with J gene TRBJ1-2; D is perhaps TRBD1 (5 bases). Germline assignment: CDR1 SGHDT and CDR2 YYEEEE. The V gene lost 6 bases and the J gene lost 1 base, with 7 bases spanning the gap. This CDR3 comprises 12 residues.

The J gene is TRBJ2-5, the V gene TRBV27, with 9 nucleotides matching TRBD1. Losses at the gene ends were 5 bases for V and 2 bases for J; bases not matched to a gene: 9. Germline V gives CDR1 MNHEY, CDR2 SMNVEV (reference sequence). This CDR3 spans 16 amino acids. The CDR3 bases are TGTGCCAGCAGTCCAACGACAGGGGGGGCTCAAGAGACCCAGTACTTC. Its protein product is CASSPTTGGAQETQYF.

This chain connects TRBV6-5 to TRBJ2-3; the D is unclear. CDR3 length: 15 residues. The germline V and J ends were trimmed by 3 bases and 0 bases, with 10 bases remaining between them. Germline V gene data show CDR1 as MNHEY and CDR2 as SVGAGI. The CDR3 region has the DNA TGTGCCAGCAGTTATGGGGTTACTAGCACAGATACGCAGTATTTT. It encodes CASSYGVTSTDTQYF.